Below, 15 T cell receptor beta chains from the same sample are listed, as sequenced in a study of blood T cell repertoires in COVID-19. Data came from immunoSEQ multiplex PCR; TCRdb stores just in-frame clones and leaves some out. The table lists around 110,000 clones, 80% to 90% of them singletons. Sequencing was done on a sample of peripheral blood. The source of these receptors is a man in his forties or fifties with acute or convalescent COVID-19.

The chain recombines TRBV2 with TRBJ2-5; D perhaps matches TRBD2 (6 bases). Germline V gene sequence: CDR1 SNHLY, CDR2 FYNNEI. Trimming pared 6 bases from V and 2 bases from J, leaving 13 bases between. The CDR3 has 14 residues. Here the CDR3 reads CASSLWGVQETQYF. As DNA, the CDR3 is TGTGCCAGCAGCCTGTGGGGGGTACAAGAGACCCAGTACTTC.

The chain combines TRBV5-1 with TRBJ2-7; 7 bases map to TRBD2. V was clipped by 0 bases and J by 1 base; unmatched bases: 10. The germline gives CDR1 SGHRS, CDR2 YFSETQ. The CDR3 has 17 amino acids. The CDR3 region is CASSLGGVGGGSYEQYF. The CDR3, as DNA: TGCGCCAGCAGCTTGGGCGGCGTCGGCGGGGGTTCCTACGAGCAGTACTTC.

On this clone: This sample includes further DNA sequences coding for the same CDR3. The chain uses TRBV11-3 and TRBJ2-1, with 10 bases that match TRBD1. Germline lookup yields CDR1 SGHNT and CDR2 YENEEA. The CDR3 runs to 16 residues. V shed 4 bases, J shed 0 bases, and the junction held 3 bases outside the gene matches. CDR3: CASSSRDRGSYNEQFF. CDR3 in DNA: TGTGCCAGCAGCTCAAGGGACAGGGGCTCCTACAATGAGCAGTTCTTC. The full variable domain, rest sourced from reference TRBV11-3 and TRBJ2-1, is EAGVVQSPRYKIIEKKQPVAFWCNPISGHNTLYWYLQNLGQGPELLIRYENEEAVDDSQLPKDRFSAERLKGVDSTLKIQPAELGDSAVYLCASSSRDRGSYNEQFFGPGTRLTVL.

This clone was seen a handful of times. The chain employs TRBV19 and TRBJ2-7, with 10 bases that match TRBD2. This CDR3 comprises 15 residues. From germline, CDR1 is LNHDA and CDR2 SQIVND (reference sequence). V was pared by 1 base and J by 4 bases, with 4 bases of the junction left unmatched. CDR3 sequence: CASSIASSGGYEQYF. CDR3 nucleotides: TGTGCCAGTAGTATAGCATCTAGCGGGGGTTACGAGCAGTACTTC.

The genes are TRBV11-1 and TRBJ2-7, with D hard to call. V lost 5 bases to trimming and J lost 3 bases, with 17 bases between them. Germline values: CDR1 SGHAT, CDR2 FQDESV (reference sequence). CDR3 length equals 15 residues. CDR3 bases: TGTGCCAGCAGCCCCAACTCCGGCGGAGTCTACGAGCAGTACTTC. Translation gives CASSPNSGGVYEQYF.

The chain employs TRBV27 and TRBJ1-2; tentative D call: TRBD1 (5 bases). CDR1 is MNHEY, CDR2 SMNVEV, per germline (reference sequence). Trimming stripped 2 bases from V and 4 bases from J, with 14 bases between. The CDR3 totals 15 residues. The CDR3 DNA follows: TGTGCCAGCAGTTTAGCGGGGGGACTGCTCTATGGCTACACCTTC. This codes for CASSLAGGLLYGYTF.

The chain links TRBV2 to TRBJ2-7; 9 bases align to TRBD2. Germline V lookup: CDR1 SNHLY, CDR2 FYNNEI. V lost 7 bases, J lost 2 bases, and 18 bases stayed unmatched. The CDR3 has 18 residues. The CDR3 DNA reads as TGTGCCAGCACCACTCAACGAGTTCCAGCGGGGGGAACCTACGAGCAGTACTTC. Its protein is CASTTQRVPAGGTYEQYF.

J is TRBJ1-5 and V is TRBV27; a possible D gene is TRBD1 (6 bases). CDR1 and CDR2 from the germline V gene are MNHEY and SMNVEV (reference sequence). This CDR3 contains 15 residues. V lost 2 bases and J lost 4, with 12 bases in between. The CDR3 coding sequence is TGTGCCAGCAGTTTAGGGGGCGCGTTTAATCAGCCCCAGCATTTT. As protein: CASSLGGAFNQPQHF.

This chain joins TRBV21-1 and TRBJ1-2; the table gives TRBD1 as D, unverified against the DNA. TRBV21-1 is a pseudogene locus. This CDR3 comprises 16 residues. The CDR3 here is CASTNETGTPDYGYTF. In DNA, the CDR3 is TGTGCCAGCACCAATGAGACAGGGACGCCAGACTATGGCTACACCTTC.

The CDR3 DNA sequence: TGTGCCAGCAGCCAAGGTGCGGGGGGGGGCGTCACCCAGTACTTC. It yields the protein CASSQGAGGGVTQYF. The rearrangement joins TRBV4-2 to TRBJ2-5, with 9 bases aligning to TRBD2. V shed 1 base and J 8 bases; nucleotides not matched to a gene: 8. Germline assignment: CDR1 LGHNA and CDR2 YNFKEQ. The CDR3 is made up of 15 amino acids.

This rearrangement joins TRBV3-1 (or the pseudogene TRBV3-2) to TRBJ2-3; 9 bases align to TRBD2. The V gene end was trimmed by 0 bases and the J gene end by 1 base; junction bases not matched to a gene: 5. CDR3 size: 17 residues. Germline CDR1 reads LGHDT; CDR2 reads YNNKEL (reference sequence). CDR3 bases: TGTGCCAGCAGCCAAGATCGATTAGCGGGGGGCACAGATACGCAGTATTTT. Translating it yields CASSQDRLAGGTDTQYF.

This clone has only one observation. The V call is TRBV6-6, the J call TRBJ2-5; D is unresolved. The CDR3 spans 17 residues. CDR1 is MNHNY, CDR2 SVGAGI, per germline (reference sequence). V lost 5 bases and J lost 5, with 24 bases in between. In nucleotides, the CDR3 is TGTGCCAGCAGTCTATTCCCACCAATGGGTTCGAGGGAGACCCAGTACTTC. It yields the protein CASSLFPPMGSRETQYF.

The chain is built from TRBV28 and TRBJ2-7; D may be TRBD1 (5 bases). The CDR3 totals 15 residues. CDR1 and CDR2 from the germline V gene are MDHEN and SYDVKM. The V gene lost 3 bases and the J gene lost 6 bases, with 18 bases spanning the gap. Here the CDR3 DNA reads TGTGCCAGCAGTTTCCCCGGGCAGGGCGCATCCGAGCAGTACTTC. Amino acids: CASSFPGQGASEQYF.

This rearrangement joins TRBV19 to TRBJ1-2; 9 bases fit TRBD1. Germline V lookup: CDR1 LNHDA, CDR2 SQIVND (reference sequence). J was trimmed by 2 bases and V by 6 bases; bases with no gene match: 7. CDR3 length: 15 amino acids. This CDR3 is CASREQGAQNYGYTF. Here the CDR3 DNA reads TGTGCCAGTAGAGAACAGGGGGCGCAGAACTATGGCTACACCTTC.

The V and J genes are TRBV12-3 or TRBV12-4 and TRBJ2-2, with D uncertain. This CDR3 has 11 residues. Trimming cost V 5 bases and J 8 bases, with 6 bases left between them. CDR3 in amino acids: CASSKTGELFF. The CDR3 bases are TGTGCCAGCAGTAAAACAGGGGAGCTGTTTTTT.